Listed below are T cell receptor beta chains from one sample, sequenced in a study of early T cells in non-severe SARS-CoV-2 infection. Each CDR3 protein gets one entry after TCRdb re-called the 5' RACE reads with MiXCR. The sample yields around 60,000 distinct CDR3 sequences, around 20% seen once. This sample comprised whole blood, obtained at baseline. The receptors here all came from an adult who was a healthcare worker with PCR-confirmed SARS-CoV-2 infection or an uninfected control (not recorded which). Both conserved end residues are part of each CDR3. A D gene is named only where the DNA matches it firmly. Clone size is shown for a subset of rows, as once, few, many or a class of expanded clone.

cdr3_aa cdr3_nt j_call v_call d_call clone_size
CASSVRGAKNIQYF TGTGCCAGCAGTGTGAGAGGAGCCAAAAACATTCAGTACTTC TRBJ2-4 TRBV12-3/TRBV12-4 - few
CASSQPGDFETQYF TGTGCCAGCAGCCAACCGGGAGACTTCGAGACCCAGTACTTC TRBJ2-5 TRBV7-9 - many
CASSAPGQSNNEQFF TGCGCCAGCAGTGCCCCGGGACAGAGCAACAATGAGCAGTTCTTC TRBJ2-1 TRBV10-2 TRBD1 few
CSARAGGTNEKLFF TGCAGTGCTAGAGCGGGTGGAACTAATGAAAAACTGTTTTTT TRBJ1-4 TRBV20-1 - few
CASSFPLSGNTIYF TGTGCCAGCAGCTTCCCACTCTCTGGAAACACCATATATTTT TRBJ1-3 TRBV7-9 - few
CASSNRQGLAKNIQYF TGTGCCAGCAGTAACCGACAGGGGCTAGCCAAAAACATTCAGTACTTC TRBJ2-4 TRBV6-6 TRBD1 few
CASRIGTRVDTQYF TGTGCCAGCAGGATCGGGACCAGGGTGGATACGCAGTATTTT TRBJ2-3 TRBV7-3 - many
CASSEGTSMETQYF TGTGCCAGCAGTGAAGGGACTAGCATGGAGACCCAGTACTTC TRBJ2-5 TRBV2 TRBD2 -
CSVATGAENEQFF TGCAGTGTTGCGACCGGGGCAGAAAATGAGCAGTTCTTC TRBJ2-1 TRBV20-1 - -
CASSLFGLAGGTDTQYF TGCGCCAGCAGCTTGTTCGGACTAGCGGGGGGTACAGATACGCAGTATTTT TRBJ2-3 TRBV5-1 TRBD2 -
CASSLGPGLGTEAFF TGTGCCAGCTCTTTGGGGCCGGGGTTGGGCACTGAAGCTTTCTTT TRBJ1-1 TRBV27 - -
CASSLKRDTEAFF TGTGCCAGCAGCCTCAAGCGAGACACTGAAGCTTTCTTT TRBJ1-1 TRBV2 - few
CASRYPGRSYYGYTF TGTGCCAGCAGATACCCGGGACGTTCGTACTATGGCTACACCTTC TRBJ1-2 TRBV28 - few
CASVKDPDTQYF TGTGCTAGTGTCAAAGATCCGGATACGCAGTATTTT TRBJ2-3 TRBV12-5 - -
CASSQQGGTGELFF TGTGCCAGCAGTCAACAGGGGGGCACCGGGGAGCTGTTTTTT TRBJ2-2 TRBV6-6 TRBD1 -
CAQSPDQPQHF TGTGCCCAAAGTCCCGATCAGCCCCAGCATTTT TRBJ1-5 TRBV24-1 - few
CASSSLSLLLGNEQYF TGCGCCAGCAGCTCCCTTAGCCTATTACTCGGTAACGAGCAGTACTTC TRBJ2-7 TRBV5-1 - -
CAWSVLRGQEQYF TGTGCCTGGAGTGTACTCCGGGGGCAGGAGCAGTACTTC TRBJ2-7 TRBV30 - -
CASSSGLDYEQYF TGTGCCAGCAGCTCCGGACTAGACTACGAGCAGTACTTC TRBJ2-7 TRBV7-2 TRBD2 -
CASSGTGNNSPLHF TGTGCCAGCAGTGGGACAGGGAATAATTCACCCCTCCACTTT TRBJ1-6 TRBV12-3/TRBV12-4 TRBD1 -
CASSASIAGGLNEQFF TGTGCCAGCAGCGCCTCTATCGCGGGGGGTCTCAATGAGCAGTTCTTC TRBJ2-1 TRBV11-2 TRBD2 few
CASSTTQTQYF TGTGCCAGCAGTACCACCCAGACCCAGTACTTC TRBJ2-5 TRBV12-3/TRBV12-4 - few
CASSRESRETQYF TGTGCCAGCAGTCGGGAGAGCCGAGAGACCCAGTACTTC TRBJ2-5 TRBV9 - -
CSALYSGTGVSEQYF TGCAGTGCTTTGTACTCCGGGACAGGGGTCTCCGAGCAGTACTTC TRBJ2-7 TRBV20-1 TRBD1 few
CASTARVQETQYF TGTGCCAGTACCGCTCGGGTTCAAGAGACCCAGTACTTC TRBJ2-5 TRBV12-3/TRBV12-4 - few
CAMTGLAGGNEQFF TGTGCCATGACGGGACTAGCGGGGGGAAATGAGCAGTTCTTC TRBJ2-1 TRBV6-9 TRBD2 -
CASSSPLAGGPQETQYF TGTGCCAGCAGCTCACCACTAGCGGGGGGGCCCCAAGAGACCCAGTACTTC TRBJ2-5 TRBV7-9 TRBD2 few